The following is a T cell receptor (beta chain) sequence with its context. The antigen remains unidentified. The CDR3 has 16 residues. The germline V gene encodes CDR1 PRHDT and CDR2 FYEKMQ (reference sequence). Trimming stripped 1 base from V and 1 base from J, with 10 bases between. The data derive from a study of T-cell memory formation after mild COVID-19. About the study: For the most part, TCR clusters were specific to one donor.

Study-wide findings and caveats: Within pre-infection memory, some responding clones were found, suggesting cross-reactive memory joined.

One entry per CDR3 protein, called by TCRdb with MiXCR from the 5' RACE reads. Of roughly 100,000 distinct CDR3 sequences in the sample, more than 15% were seen once. The rearrangement joins TRBV13 to TRBJ2-2, with D uncertain. Source material: PBMCs or a T cell subset sorted from them (not recorded which). The sequence derives from an adult woman who had mild COVID-19 (a few samples of this study predate the infection). Cell type and time point are not known. CDR3 region: CASSLDGFLNTGELFF. The CDR3 DNA is TGTGCCAGCAGCTTAGATGGGTTCTTGAACACCGGGGAGCTGTTTTTT.